The entry below gives a single TCR beta chain sequence along with its context. Its antigen is not known. The data are from a study of T-cell reconstitution after alpha-beta-depleted transplantation in children. Study-level points and caveats: T cells produced anew were the main source of T-cell counts and diversity one year after transplant. Roughly two months post-transplant, alpha-beta T cells reportedly originated from several hundred graft clones that had expanded. It was surviving recipient T cells and thymic progenitors that gave some patients high TCRbeta diversity at day 60.

Molecular barcoding with unique molecular identifiers was used for the TCRbeta library. TCRdb analysed the PCR reads with MiXCR anew, one entry per CDR3 protein. The sample lists 580,000 or so distinct CDR3 sequences, around 23% seen once, with 13% to 15% in the top ten. V lost 1 base to trimming and J lost 5 bases, with 8 bases between them. The germline CDR1 and CDR2 sequences are MGHDK and SYGVNS. CDR3 length equals 13 residues. V and J are TRBV25-1 and TRBJ2-5; D call uncertain. The sequencing used PBMCs, mostly from graft donor cells, collected 360 days after TCRalphabeta/CD19-depleted stem cell transplant. The origin of this receptor is a boy in the first two years of life who had a stem cell transplant for acute myeloid leukemia, so the T cells may come from the graft donor. CDR3 residues: CASSELSRETQYF. The CDR3 bases are TGTGCCAGCAGTGAATTGAGCAGGGAGACCCAGTACTTC.